This T cell receptor beta chain was observed in a study of blood T cell repertoires in COVID-19. Study-level information: Acute-phase and convalescent COVID-19 samples originated in the United States, Italy and Spain. In each case, the material was cDNA or gDNA derived from T cells, B-cell-depleted T cells, or PBMCs.

Trimming at V came to 4 bases and at J to 6 bases, leaving 5 bases not matched to a gene. CDR3 length equals 14 residues. The germline CDR1 and CDR2 sequences are SGDLS and YYNGEE. Assay: immunoSEQ multiplex PCR; the TCRdb copy retains only in-frame clones and omits some. The table shows fewer than 300,000 clones, with 70% to 90% occurring only once. The source is a woman between 65 and 79 years old with active or convalescent COVID-19. The sample was peripheral blood. V gene TRBV9 combines with J gene TRBJ1-4; 8 nucleotides match TRBD1. The CDR3 DNA is TGTGCCAGCAGCAACCGACAGGGGCATGAAAAACTGTTTTTT. This encodes CASSNRQGHEKLFF.